Here is one T cell receptor beta chain with its context. The source of the sample is a study of blood T cell repertoires in COVID-19. Study-level information: Samples came from the United States, Italy and Spain, spanning acute and convalescent COVID-19.

V lost 0 bases and J lost 2, with 11 bases in between. Germline assignment: CDR1 SGDLS and CDR2 YYNGEE. The CDR3 totals 15 residues. Sequencing used immunoSEQ multiplex PCR; TCRdb keeps in-frame clones, though not all of them. The table records 300,000 or so clones, approximately 88% of them present only once. V gene TRBV9 combines with J gene TRBJ1-2, with D unresolved. This receptor was identified in a woman aged 30 to 39 who had recovered from COVID-19. Sequencing was carried out using peripheral blood. Here the CDR3 reads CASSVAPGSNYGYTF. In DNA, the CDR3 is TGTGCCAGCAGCGTAGCACCGGGATCGAACTATGGCTACACCTTC.